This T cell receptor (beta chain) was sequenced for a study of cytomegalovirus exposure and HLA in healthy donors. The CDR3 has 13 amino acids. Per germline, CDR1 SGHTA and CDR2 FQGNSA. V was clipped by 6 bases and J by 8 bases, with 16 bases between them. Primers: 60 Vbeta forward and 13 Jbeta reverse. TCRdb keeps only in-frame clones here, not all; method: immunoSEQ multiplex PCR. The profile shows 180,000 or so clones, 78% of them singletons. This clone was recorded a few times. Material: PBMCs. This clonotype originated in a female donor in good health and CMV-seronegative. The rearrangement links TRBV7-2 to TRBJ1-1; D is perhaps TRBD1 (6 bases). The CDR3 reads CASRLDWGQEAFF. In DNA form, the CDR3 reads TGTGCCAGCAGACTCGATTGGGGACAAGAAGCTTTCTTT.